These 10 T cell receptor beta chains came from one sample sequenced in a study of blood T cells in healthy people across ages. A J-beta primer mix and a sample-barcoded 5' primer were used in a second PCR of about 7 to 11 cycles. TCRdb re-called the 5' RACE reads with MiXCR, one entry per CDR3 protein. The data show about 900,000 distinct CDR3 sequences, around 62% seen once. Sequences were obtained from blood. The receptors stem from a man younger than 40 in good health.

The V and J genes are TRBV6-2 or TRBV6-3 and TRBJ2-7, with D hard to call. The CDR3 length is 12 residues. The germline V and J ends were trimmed by 2 bases and 6 bases, with 8 bases remaining between them. In germline, CDR1 is MNHEY, CDR2 SVGEGT. CDR3 nucleotide sequence: TGTGCCAGCAGTTACGACACCACCGAGCAGTACTTC. Translation: CASSYDTTEQYF.

The CDR3 sequence is CASRESEATNEKLFF. The CDR3 nucleotides are TGTGCCAGCAGAGAGAGCGAAGCAACTAATGAAAAACTGTTTTTT. The chain combines TRBV12-3 or TRBV12-4 with TRBJ1-4; D not certain. With 6 bases removed from V and 0 bases from J, the gap between germline ends came to 11 bases. This CDR3 is built from 15 residues.

The sample holds a few counts of this clonotype. The chain is built from TRBV3-1 and TRBJ2-7, with D possibly TRBD2 on 5 matching bases. This CDR3 comprises 15 residues. Trimming pared 4 bases from V and 3 bases from J, leaving 16 bases between. Per germline, CDR1 LGHDT and CDR2 YNNKEL (reference sequence). CDR3 sequence: CASSPPRDVLYEQYF. As DNA, the CDR3 is TGTGCCAGCAGCCCCCCCCGGGATGTCCTCTACGAGCAGTACTTC.

The V and J genes are TRBV4-3 and TRBJ2-4, with TRBD1 as a possible D gene (6 bases). V lost 0 bases and J 13 bases, leaving 19 bases between the germline ends. From germline, CDR1 is LGHNA and CDR2 YSLEER. The CDR3 sequence is 15 residues long. The CDR3 sequence is CASSQDSLARGEQYF. CDR3 DNA: TGCGCCAGCAGCCAAGATAGCCTCGCCAGGGGAGAGCAGTACTTC.

V usage is TRBV5-1 and J usage is TRBJ2-5; perhaps TRBD1 as D (6 bases). Trimming left V 4 bases short and J 5 bases short, with 21 bases between. CDR1 and CDR2 (germline): SGHRS, YFSETQ. CDR3 length: 16 residues. The CDR3 bases are TGCGCCAGCAGCAATGGGGCAGGGGTCCATAGGGAGACCCAGTACTTC. Protein sequence: CASSNGAGVHRETQYF.

The DNA of the CDR3 is TGCAGCGTTGAGGCCGGCGGGTCAGATACGCAGTATTTT. Translating it yields CSVEAGGSDTQYF. This chain joins TRBV29-1 and TRBJ2-3; possibly TRBD2 for D (5 bases). Trimming shortened V by 3 bases and J by 4 bases, and 11 bases separated the two germline ends. The germline V gene has CDR1 SQVTM and CDR2 ANQGSEA. The CDR3 covers 13 residues.

This rearrangement joins TRBV20-1 to TRBJ1-2; D might be TRBD1 (5 bases). The CDR3 contains 14 residues. Germline V gene data show CDR1 as DFQATT and CDR2 as SNEGSKA (reference sequence). The V end was cut by 0 bases, the J end by 4 bases, with 12 bases between. CDR3 residues: CSARDPGLGYGYTF. As DNA, the CDR3 is TGCAGTGCTAGAGATCCAGGGTTGGGCTATGGCTACACCTTC.

This clonotype showed up just a few times. The genes are TRBV28 and TRBJ2-5; 13 bases agree with TRBD2. V dropped 6 bases and J dropped 5; count of bases not matched to a gene: 3. Germline-derived CDR1 and CDR2 are MDHEN and SYDVKM. This CDR3 region has 14 residues. CDR3 in amino acids: CASRKTSGGETQYF. CDR3 coding DNA: TGTGCCAGCAGGAAGACTAGCGGGGGGGAGACCCAGTACTTC.

This clonotype has only one observation. The rearrangement joins TRBV4-2 to TRBJ2-1; no clear D gene. The CDR3 length is 15 residues. Germline assignment: CDR1 LGHNA and CDR2 YNFKEQ. With 6 bases removed from V and 0 bases from J, the gap between germline ends came to 12 bases. The CDR3 here is CASSLGEVSYNEQFF. DNA of the CDR3: TGTGCCAGCAGTCTTGGAGAGGTCTCCTACAATGAGCAGTTCTTC.

The V and J genes are TRBV10-3 and TRBJ2-1; 7 bases match TRBD2. The CDR3 extends over 14 amino acids. CDR1 is ENHRY and CDR2 is SYGVKD in the germline V gene. Losses at the gene ends were 4 bases for V and 6 bases for J; bases not matched to a gene: 6. CDR3 DNA: TGTGCCATCAGTGTTGCGGGGGTAATCAATGAGCAGTTCTTC. Amino acid sequence: CAISVAGVINEQFF.